A selection of T cell receptor beta chains follows, all from one sample in a study of T cell responses to AZD1222 COVID-19 vaccine. Generated by immunoSEQ multiplex PCR, the TCRdb table keeps only in-frame clones and is missing some. In the table there are about 130,000 clones, almost 85% of which are singletons. The material sequenced was peripheral blood, taken 28 days after the second dose of the MenACWY control vaccine. These receptors were obtained from an adult who received the MenACWY meningococcal vaccine as a control. Each CDR3 is given with its conserved first and last residue. A D gene is named only where the DNA matches it firmly. Clone size is stated in some rows and not others, as once, few, many or a class when expanded.

.	.	TRBV2	TRBJ1-5	CASSELVGASGPQHF	TGTGCCAGCAGTGAATTGGTCGGGGCCTCCGGGCCCCAGCATTTT
.	TRBD1	TRBV18	TRBJ1-1	CASSPSRQGVAEAFF	TGTGCCAGCTCACCAAGTAGGCAGGGGGTGGCTGAAGCTTTCTTT
.	TRBD2	TRBV6-5	TRBJ2-3	CASRLAGVTDTQYF	TGTGCCAGTAGACTAGCGGGTGTCACAGATACGCAGTATTTT
.	.	TRBV15	TRBJ1-1	CATQNTWNTEAFF	TGTGCCACCCAAAACACCTGGAACACTGAAGCTTTCTTT
.	.	TRBV6-5	TRBJ2-7	CASSRDTSSYEQYF	TGTGCCAGCAGCCGGGACACCAGCTCCTACGAGCAGTACTTC
.	.	TRBV25-1	TRBJ1-3	CASSEYQGIGYGNTIYF	TGTGCCAGCAGTGAATATCAGGGGATCGGATATGGAAACACCATATATTTT
.	TRBD2	TRBV18	TRBJ2-2	CASSPRLASFPGELFF	TGTGCCAGCTCACCACGACTAGCGAGCTTCCCCGGGGAGCTGTTTTTT
.	.	TRBV11-3	TRBJ2-3	CASSLGGSTDTQYF	TGTGCCAGCAGCTTAGGGGGGTCCACAGATACGCAGTATTTT
.	.	TRBV5-4	TRBJ2-5	CASSVIGGDETQYF	TGTGCCAGCAGTGTGATAGGGGGGGACGAGACCCAGTACTTC
.	TRBD2	TRBV2	TRBJ2-3	CASSPLAGGADTQYF	TGTGCCAGCAGTCCCCTAGCGGGGGGCGCCGATACGCAGTATTTT
once	.	TRBV6-5	TRBJ1-1	CASITTRNTEAFF	TGTGCCAGCATTACGACAAGGAACACTGAAGCTTTCTTT
.	.	TRBV28	TRBJ1-2	CASSYGLRGGGYTF	TGTGCCAGCAGTTACGGACTACGAGGGGGAGGCTACACCTTC
few	.	TRBV15	TRBJ2-1	CATSRDKLSSAGEQFF	TGTGCCACCAGCAGAGATAAGTTAAGCTCGGCAGGTGAGCAGTTCTTC
.	TRBD1	TRBV10-1	TRBJ2-4	CATNATLQGAKAKNIQYF	TGCGCCACCAACGCGACCCTACAGGGGGCCAAAGCCAAAAACATTCAGTACTTC
.	TRBD2	TRBV5-1	TRBJ2-2	CASSTGTSGTGELFF	TGCGCCAGCAGCACCGGGACTAGCGGGACCGGGGAGCTGTTTTTT
.	.	TRBV30	TRBJ1-2	CAWKGRNGYTF	TGTGCCTGGAAAGGGAGGAATGGCTACACCTTC
once	TRBD1	TRBV5-5	TRBJ1-6	CASSARGQGGVGSLHF	TGTGCCAGCAGCGCCCGGGGACAGGGAGGTGTAGGGTCCCTCCACTTT
.	TRBD1	TRBV7-9	TRBJ1-2	CASSTRTGEAWGYTF	TGTGCCAGCAGCACCCGGACAGGGGAGGCGTGGGGCTACACCTTC
.	TRBD2	TRBV28	TRBJ2-3	CASVSGGARVQYF	TGTGCCAGCGTTAGCGGGGGGGCCCGTGTGCAGTATTTT
few	TRBD2	TRBV11-3	TRBJ2-1	CASSSHPPGGLNNEQFF	TGTGCCAGCAGCTCACACCCTCCGGGGGGGCTTAACAATGAGCAGTTCTTC
.	TRBD1	TRBV15	TRBJ1-2	CATSRDPGDRGQYGYTF	TGTGCCACCAGCAGAGATCCAGGTGACAGGGGTCAATATGGCTACACCTTC
.	TRBD2	TRBV7-2	TRBJ2-2	CASSLRGGNTGELFF	TGTGCCAGCAGTTTACGGGGGGGCAACACCGGGGAGCTGTTTTTT
.	.	TRBV11-2	TRBJ2-3	CASSLYTAARPKGTDTQYF	TGTGCCAGCAGCTTATATACTGCGGCCAGACCGAAAGGCACAGATACGCAGTATTTT
.	TRBD1	TRBV3-1/TRBV3-2	TRBJ2-7	CASSRGQGRRNYEQYF	TGTGCCAGCAGCCGGGGACAGGGGCGCCGCAACTACGAGCAGTACTTC
.	.	TRBV27	TRBJ2-1	CASSPSSGETYNEQFF	TGTGCCAGCAGTCCATCGTCGGGAGAGACCTACAATGAGCAGTTCTTC
.	TRBD1	TRBV6-5	TRBJ1-2	CASRDRENGYTF	TGTGCCAGCAGGGACAGGGAAAACGGCTACACCTTC
.	.	TRBV19	TRBJ1-2	CASSIGGASYGYTF	TGTGCCTCAAGTATAGGGGGGGCGAGCTATGGCTACACCTTC